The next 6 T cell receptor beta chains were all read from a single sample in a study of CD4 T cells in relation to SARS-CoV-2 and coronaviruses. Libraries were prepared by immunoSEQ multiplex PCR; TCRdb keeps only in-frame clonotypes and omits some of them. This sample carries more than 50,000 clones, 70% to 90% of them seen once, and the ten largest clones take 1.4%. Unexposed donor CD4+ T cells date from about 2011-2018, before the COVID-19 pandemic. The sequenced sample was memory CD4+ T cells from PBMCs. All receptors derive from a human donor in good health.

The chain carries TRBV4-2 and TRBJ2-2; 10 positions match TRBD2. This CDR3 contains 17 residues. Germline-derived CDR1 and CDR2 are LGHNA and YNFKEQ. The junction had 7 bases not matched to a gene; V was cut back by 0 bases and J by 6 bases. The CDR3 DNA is TGTGCCAGCAGCCAAGAGTTCCAACTAGCGGGATCCGGGGAGCTGTTTTTT. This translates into CASSQEFQLAGSGELFF.

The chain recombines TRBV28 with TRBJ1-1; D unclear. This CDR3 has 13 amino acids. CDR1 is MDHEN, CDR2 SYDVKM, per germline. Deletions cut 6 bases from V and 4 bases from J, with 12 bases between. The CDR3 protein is CASSLPLFTEAFF. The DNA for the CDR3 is TGTGCCAGCAGCTTACCCCTCTTCACTGAAGCTTTCTTT.

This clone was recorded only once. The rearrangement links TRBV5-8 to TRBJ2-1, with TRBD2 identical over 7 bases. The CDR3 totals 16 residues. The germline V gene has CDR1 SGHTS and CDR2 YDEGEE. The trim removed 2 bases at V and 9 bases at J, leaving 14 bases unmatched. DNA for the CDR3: TGTGCCAGCAGCTTTAGTTTGGGGGAGGGCCCCAGTGAGCAGTTCTTC. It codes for CASSFSLGEGPSEQFF.

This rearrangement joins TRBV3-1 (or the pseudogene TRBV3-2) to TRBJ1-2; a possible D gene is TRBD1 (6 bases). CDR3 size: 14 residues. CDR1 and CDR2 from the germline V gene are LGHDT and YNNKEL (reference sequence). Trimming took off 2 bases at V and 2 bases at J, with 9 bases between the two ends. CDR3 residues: CASSQTTGNYGYTF. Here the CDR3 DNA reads TGTGCCAGCAGCCAAACGACAGGCAACTATGGCTACACCTTC.

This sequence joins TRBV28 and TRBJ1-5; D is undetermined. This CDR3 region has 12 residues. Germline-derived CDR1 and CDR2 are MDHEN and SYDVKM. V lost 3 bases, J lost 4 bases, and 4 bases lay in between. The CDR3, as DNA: TGTGCCAGCAGTTTTGGGAATCAGCCCCAGCATTTT. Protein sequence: CASSFGNQPQHF.

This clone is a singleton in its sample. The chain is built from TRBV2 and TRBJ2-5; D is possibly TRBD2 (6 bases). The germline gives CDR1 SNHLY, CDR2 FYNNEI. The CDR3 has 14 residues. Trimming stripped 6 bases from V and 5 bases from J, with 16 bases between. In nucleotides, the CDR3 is TGTGCCAGCAGCGGGGGACTCCGGGGGGAGACCCAGTACTTC. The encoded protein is CASSGGLRGETQYF. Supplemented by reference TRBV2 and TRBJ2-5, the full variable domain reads EPEVTQTPSHQVTQMGQEVILRCVPISNHLYFYWYRQILGQKVEFLVSFYNNEISEKSEIFDDQFSVERPDGSNFTLKIRSTKLEDSAMYFCASSGGLRGETQYFGPGTRLLVL.